The rows below give T cell receptor beta chains drawn from one sample of a study of T cell repertoires in cytomegalovirus infection. These receptors have no identified antigens. TCRdb independently ran MiXCR on the reads; one entry per CDR3 protein. The repertoire consists of under 90,000 distinct CDR3 sequences, with 20% to 25% occurring once and the leading ten covering 60% to 80%. The material sequenced was PBMCs, sequenced either directly or after in vitro stimulation (not recorded which). These receptors all stem from a human donor in good health (CMV status not recorded). Some clones in this sample may be carry-over from other donors' samples. Each CDR3 is given with its conserved first and last residue. Each record gives: CDR3 protein, CDR3 DNA, J gene, clone size, V gene, D gene. A D gene is named only where the DNA matches it firmly. Not every row has a clone size; where given, it reads once, few, many or a size class.

CDR3: CSALPLTSGKPLYQETQYF
DNA: TGCAGTGCTCTACCCCTGACTAGCGGGAAACCGCTGTACCAAGAGACCCAGTACTTC
J: TRBJ2-5
size: .
V: TRBV20-1
D: TRBD2

CDR3: CASSPAGAGAAYGYTF
DNA: TGTGCCAGCAGCCCCGCCGGCGCAGGGGCTGCTTACGGCTACACCTTC
J: TRBJ1-2
size: .
V: TRBV6-5
D: .

CDR3: CASSQDSQGYPYEQYF
DNA: TGCGCCAGCAGCCAAGATTCCCAGGGGTACCCCTACGAGCAGTACTTC
J: TRBJ2-7
size: few
V: TRBV4-3
D: .

CDR3: CASSLARSNQPQHF
DNA: TGTGCCAGCAGCTTAGCCCGAAGCAATCAGCCCCAGCATTTT
J: TRBJ1-5
size: many
V: TRBV7-2
D: .

CDR3: CASSLGWSYNEQFF
DNA: TGCGCCAGCAGCTTGGGATGGTCCTACAATGAGCAGTTCTTC
J: TRBJ2-1
size: few
V: TRBV5-1
D: .

CDR3: CASSQDRGNIQYF
DNA: TGTGCCAGCAGCCAAGACAGGGGAAACATTCAGTACTTC
J: TRBJ2-4
size: many
V: TRBV7-2
D: TRBD1

CDR3: CASSHPRRGARVNTEAFF
DNA: TGTGCCAGCAGCCACCCGAGGCGGGGGGCGCGGGTGAACACTGAAGCTTTCTTT
J: TRBJ1-1
size: once
V: TRBV3-1
D: .

CDR3: CASSYFALAGSNEQFF
DNA: TGTGCCAGCAGTTACTTCGCCCTAGCGGGGTCCAATGAGCAGTTCTTC
J: TRBJ2-1
size: many
V: TRBV6-2/TRBV6-3
D: TRBD2

CDR3: CASGDAAYEQYF
DNA: TGTGCCAGCGGGGACGCAGCCTACGAGCAGTACTTC
J: TRBJ2-7
size: few
V: TRBV6-2/TRBV6-3
D: .

CDR3: CASSLGEIYEQYF
DNA: TGTGCCAGCAGCTTAGGGGAGATATACGAGCAGTACTTC
J: TRBJ2-7
size: .
V: TRBV7-2
D: .

CDR3: CSAERASSHEQYF
DNA: TGCAGTGCTGAACGGGCTAGCTCCCACGAGCAGTACTTC
J: TRBJ2-7
size: few
V: TRBV20-1
D: .

CDR3: CASSQRRLAGGGADTQYF
DNA: TGTGCCAGCAGCCAAAGACGCCTAGCGGGAGGGGGTGCAGATACGCAGTATTTT
J: TRBJ2-3
size: few
V: TRBV7-9
D: TRBD2

CDR3: CASSAGQGDQPQHF
DNA: TGTGCCAGCAGTGCGGGACAGGGGGATCAGCCCCAGCATTTT
J: TRBJ1-5
size: many
V: TRBV12-3/TRBV12-4
D: TRBD1

CDR3: CASRNLGTTNEQFF
DNA: TGTGCCAGCAGAAATCTGGGGACTACCAATGAGCAGTTCTTC
J: TRBJ2-1
size: few
V: TRBV12-3/TRBV12-4
D: TRBD2

CDR3: CASSLEAIWRRDTEAFF
DNA: TGTGCCAGCAGCTTAGAGGCGATCTGGCGGAGGGACACTGAAGCTTTCTTT
J: TRBJ1-1
size: .
V: TRBV11-2
D: .

CDR3: CASSLDISEQYF
DNA: TGTGCCAGCAGCTTAGACATCTCCGAGCAGTACTTC
J: TRBJ2-7
size: many
V: TRBV7-2
D: .

CDR3: CASSSGGASTDTQYF
DNA: TGTGCCAGCAGTTCCGGCGGGGCTTCCACAGATACGCAGTATTTT
J: TRBJ2-3
size: .
V: TRBV6-2/TRBV6-3
D: .

CDR3: CASSQALNDYEQYF
DNA: TGCGCCAGCAGCCAAGCTCTGAATGATTACGAGCAGTACTTC
J: TRBJ2-7
size: many
V: TRBV4-1
D: .

CDR3: CASSRRQGIYNEQFF
DNA: TGTGCCAGCAGTAGAAGACAGGGGATCTACAATGAGCAGTTCTTC
J: TRBJ2-1
size: many
V: TRBV27
D: TRBD1

CDR3: CASRNDVGDTEAFF
DNA: TGTGCCAGCCGTAACGACGTCGGGGACACTGAAGCTTTCTTT
J: TRBJ1-1
size: many
V: TRBV7-2
D: .

CDR3: CASSGTSGEKIQYF
DNA: TGTGCCAGCAGCGGGACTAGCGGGGAGAAGATTCAGTACTTC
J: TRBJ2-4
size: many
V: TRBV7-2
D: TRBD2

CDR3: CASSEGLQGAREQYF
DNA: TGTGCCAGCAGCGAAGGACTTCAAGGAGCGAGGGAGCAGTACTTC
J: TRBJ2-7
size: few
V: TRBV4-2
D: .

CDR3: CASSLGGGTNTGELFF
DNA: TGTGCCAGCAGCTTAGGAGGTGGGACGAACACCGGGGAGCTGTTTTTT
J: TRBJ2-2
size: .
V: TRBV11-2
D: .

CDR3: CASSSPSGRTDTQYF
DNA: TGTGCCAGCAGCTCCCCTAGCGGGAGGACAGATACGCAGTATTTT
J: TRBJ2-3
size: few
V: TRBV7-8
D: TRBD2

CDR3: CASSLGGYSSPLHF
DNA: TGTGCCAGCAGCTTAGGGGGGTACAGCTCACCCCTCCACTTT
J: TRBJ1-6
size: .
V: TRBV7-2
D: .

CDR3: CAWSLERVTEAFF
DNA: TGTGCCTGGAGTCTGGAACGGGTCACTGAAGCTTTCTTT
J: TRBJ1-1
size: few
V: TRBV30
D: .

CDR3: CASSFTGTGGYEQYF
DNA: TGTGCCAGCAGCTTCACAGGGACAGGGGGGTACGAGCAGTACTTC
J: TRBJ2-7
size: few
V: TRBV7-2
D: TRBD1

CDR3: CASSPHMETEAFF
DNA: TGCGCCAGCAGCCCCCACATGGAAACTGAAGCTTTCTTT
J: TRBJ1-1
size: .
V: TRBV4-1
D: .

CDR3: CASSFGGSYNEQFF
DNA: TGTGCCAGCAGCTTCGGGGGCTCCTACAATGAGCAGTTCTTC
J: TRBJ2-1
size: many
V: TRBV7-2
D: .

CDR3: CAISESLGLPRTDTQYF
DNA: TGTGCCATCAGTGAGTCGCTGGGACTGCCTCGCACAGATACGCAGTATTTT
J: TRBJ2-3
size: many
V: TRBV10-3
D: .

CDR3: CSARESLAGGRQYF
DNA: TGCAGTGCTAGAGAATCACTAGCGGGAGGGAGGCAGTACTTC
J: TRBJ2-7
size: few
V: TRBV20-1
D: TRBD2

CDR3: CASSLGGQPNQPQHF
DNA: TGTGCCAGCAGCTTAGGGGGTCAGCCCAATCAGCCCCAGCATTTT
J: TRBJ1-5
size: many
V: TRBV7-2
D: .

CDR3: CASSLTGIDSPLHF
DNA: TGTGCCAGCAGCTTGACAGGGATCGATTCACCCCTCCACTTT
J: TRBJ1-6
size: many
V: TRBV7-2
D: TRBD1

CDR3: CASSPLKGLNTEAFF
DNA: TGTGCCAGCTCACCATTAAAGGGTCTGAACACTGAAGCTTTCTTT
J: TRBJ1-1
size: few
V: TRBV18
D: .

CDR3: CASSLVSSGGAWYF
DNA: TGTGCCAGCAGTTTGGTGTCTAGCGGGGGCGCGTGGTACTTC
J: TRBJ2-5
size: few
V: TRBV28
D: TRBD2